These 2 T cell receptor beta chains were sequenced from one sample in a study of control samples from healthy donors and cancer patients (dated by TCRdb to the early 2020s). Library construction relied on the immunoSEQ multiplex PCR assay. In TCRdb, the immuneACCESS table is reduced to in-frame sequences with V and J assigned. These tables do not hold every clone; where another copy was compared, an unresolved V gene accounts for under half, and the others remain unexplained. This sample gives approximately 110,000 clones in total; 90% of them show up just once. The ten biggest clones cover about 4.2% of the sample. Material for sequencing was blood. All receptors come from a human donor in good health. The donor label of this sample is uncertain.

The chain uses TRBV18 and TRBJ1-2; 7 bases line up with TRBD1. Germline CDR1 reads KGHSH; CDR2 reads LQKENI. The CDR3 spans 15 residues. The junction had 9 bases not matched to a gene; V was cut back by 3 bases and J by 5 bases. The CDR3 reads CASSPGDRAGYGYTF. In DNA form, the CDR3 reads TGTGCCAGCTCACCTGGGGACAGAGCTGGTTATGGCTACACCTTC.

CDR3 amino acids: CASSPLSGSIEAFF. The CDR3 nucleotides read TGTGCCAGCTCACCCTTGTCCGGGAGCATTGAAGCTTTCTTT. The chain has TRBV18 and TRBJ1-1; unclear D gene. Trimming cost V 3 bases and J 7 bases, with 15 bases left between them. This CDR3 contains 14 residues. Germline loops: CDR1 KGHSH, CDR2 LQKENI.